The clone carrying this T cell receptor (beta chain) occurred a few times. Its antigen is currently unknown. V gave up 7 bases and J gave up 0 bases; unmatched junction bases: 2. Germline assignment: CDR1 SGHTA and CDR2 FQGNSA. This CDR3 has 13 residues. MiXCR, applied by TCRdb to the reads, yields one record per CDR3 protein. The table includes about 250,000 distinct CDR3 sequences, around 12% detected once. These data belong to a study of T cell repertoires in cytomegalovirus infection. The overall study: Indicated by public TCR beta signatures were CMV infection and matching HLA type. Overall study findings and caveats: Summed frequency of shared TCR beta families picked out CMV carriers who also had the relevant HLA.

The sequenced sample consisted of PBMCs. The receptor comes from a human donor in good health (CMV status not recorded). Some clones in this sample may be carry-over from other donors' samples. The rearrangement uses TRBV7-2 and TRBJ2-5, with 7 bases fitting TRBD2. The CDR3 DNA reads TGTGCCAGCACCGGGGGGTACCAAGAGACCCAGTACTTC. This sequence encodes CASTGGYQETQYF.